These 28 T cell receptor beta chains share one sample of origin, sequenced in a study of immune evolution from preneoplasia to lung adenocarcinoma. This table comes from immunoSEQ multiplex PCR, and its TCRdb copy is limited to in-frame clones, with some not included. The table shows about 26,000 clones, with approximately 69% occurring only once. The sample taken for sequencing was FFPE invasive lung adenocarcinoma tissue. All receptors come from a person aged 55-75 years with invasive lung adenocarcinoma. Some clones in this sample may be carry-over from other donors' samples.

V is TRBV5-4 and J is TRBJ1-1, with 12 bases fitting TRBD1. Unmatched junction bases numbered 7, after V lost 5 bases and J lost 8 bases. The CDR3 runs 14 residues. CDR1 SGHNT and CDR2 YYREEE come from the germline V gene (reference sequence). In DNA, the CDR3 is TGTGCCAGCAGATGGGGACAGGGGGCAGGAGAAGCTTTCTTT. Its protein is CASRWGQGAGEAFF.

The chain is built from TRBV10-3 and TRBJ2-7, with TRBD2 matching over 8 bases. V was clipped by 3 bases and J by 7 bases; unmatched bases: 14. The CDR3 has 16 amino acids. Germline V gene lookup returns CDR1 ENHRY and CDR2 SYGVKD. In nucleotides, the CDR3 is TGTGCCATCAGTGACCCGCCCGACAGCTCGGGAGGGGAGCAGTACTTC. This translates into CAISDPPDSSGGEQYF.

The chain employs TRBV21-1 and TRBJ1-2. TRBV21-1 is a known pseudogene. This CDR3 spans 9 amino acids. Here the CDR3 reads CASRDGYTF. CDR3 bases: TGTGCCAGCAGGGATGGCTACACCTTC.

V and J are TRBV4-2 and TRBJ2-1; the D is unclear. This CDR3 has 13 residues. Germline lookup yields CDR1 LGHNA and CDR2 YNFKEQ. Trimming removed 2 bases from V and 5 bases from J, with 7 bases in between. The CDR3 nucleotides are TGTGCCAGCAGCCAACCAGGTCACAATGAGCAGTTCTTC. It yields the protein CASSQPGHNEQFF.

In its sample, this clone was seen a few times. This chain uses TRBV18 with TRBJ2-7; 8 positions agree with TRBD2. This CDR3 has 15 residues. V gave up 5 bases and J gave up 1 base; unmatched junction bases: 7. Germline V gene sequence: CDR1 KGHSH, CDR2 LQKENI. The CDR3 DNA sequence: TGTGCCAGCTCAATCTTACTAGCGGCATCCTACGAGCAGTACTTC. This encodes CASSILLAASYEQYF.

The chain employs TRBV27 and TRBJ1-1; D is perhaps TRBD1 (6 bases). Trimming pared 8 bases from V and 4 bases from J, leaving 11 bases between. The CDR3 has 12 amino acids. Germline-derived CDR1 and CDR2 are MNHEY and SMNVEV (reference sequence). CDR3 region: CASSEGGTEAFF. The CDR3 DNA follows: TGTGCCAGCTCCGAGGGGGGCACTGAAGCTTTCTTT.

The rearrangement uses TRBV2 and TRBJ2-3; no reliable D call. The CDR3 contains 14 residues. The germline V gene has CDR1 SNHLY and CDR2 FYNNEI. Trimming took 6 bases from V and 2 from J, leaving 12 bases between them. In DNA, the CDR3 is TGTGCCAGCAGACCCTGGATGACCACAGATACGCAGTATTTT. Encoded protein: CASRPWMTTDTQYF.

Here the CDR3 DNA reads TGCGCCAGCGCCTCAGGGGCTAGCAGTTTAGGGTACGAGCAGTACTTC. Its protein is CASASGASSLGYEQYF. This chain connects TRBV10-2 to TRBJ2-7; D may be TRBD1 (6 bases). The CDR3 spans 16 residues. CDR1 is WSHSY, CDR2 SAAADI, per germline. V was clipped by 8 bases and J by 4 bases, with 24 bases between them.

The chain combines TRBV7-9 with TRBJ2-7, with TRBD1 matching 8 bases. V shed 4 bases, J shed 2 bases, and the junction held 4 bases outside the gene matches. Germline CDR1 is SEHNR and CDR2 is FQNEAQ (reference sequence). The length of the CDR3 is 14 residues. The CDR3 reads CASSSGDRPYEQYF. CDR3 DNA: TGTGCCAGCAGCTCCGGGGACAGGCCCTACGAGCAGTACTTC. The full variable domain, with the rest looked up from reference TRBV7-9 and TRBJ2-7, is DTGVSQNPRHKITKRGQNVTFRCDPISEHNRLYWYRQTLGQGPEFLTYFQNEAQLEKSRLLSDRFSAERPKGSFSTLEIQRTEQGDSAMYLCASSSGDRPYEQYFGPGTRLTVT.

The V call is TRBV12-1, the J call TRBJ1-2; the D call of TRBD1 is as the table states it, not checked on the DNA. TRBV12-1 is annotated as a pseudogene. The CDR3 contains 13 residues. CDR3: CASSRSRDSGYTF. The CDR3 coding sequence is TGTGCCAGCAGCAGGAGCAGGGACAGCGGCTACACCTTC.

As concerns this clone: A read error may produce the germline difference seen at one junction end. The identical CDR3 is also encoded by other nucleotide sequences in the sample. The chain couples TRBV5-1 to TRBJ2-3, with D hard to call. The germline CDR1 and CDR2 sequences are SGHRS and YFSETQ. CDR3 length equals 13 residues. The CDR3 loop is CASSVGRADTQYF. The CDR3 DNA reads as TGCGCCAGCAGCGTGGGCCGGGCAGATACGCAATATTTT.

The chain carries TRBV6-6 and TRBJ2-5; possible D gene TRBD1, 6 bases. The V and J ends lost 5 bases and 5 bases respectively, with 15 bases between them. Germline CDR1 reads MNHNY; CDR2 reads SVGAGI (reference sequence). The CDR3 sequence is 14 residues long. The CDR3 protein is CASSPSRGSETQYF. In DNA form, the CDR3 reads TGTGCCAGCAGTCCAAGCAGGGGATCGGAGACCCAGTACTTC.

This clone was observed a few times. The CDR3 spells CASSRGLAGGGETQYF. As DNA, the CDR3 is TGTGCCAGCAGCAGGGGACTAGCGGGAGGAGGAGAGACCCAGTACTTC. V gene TRBV11-3 combines with J gene TRBJ2-5, with 15 bases matching TRBD2. Trimming cost V 5 bases and J 4 bases; bases outside gene matches: 5. Germline loops: CDR1 SGHNT, CDR2 YENEEA. This CDR3 has 16 amino acids.

V usage is TRBV7-7 and J usage is TRBJ2-7, with D perhaps TRBD2 (6 bases). The V and J ends lost 1 base and 7 bases respectively, with 17 bases between them. Germline CDR1 and CDR2: SSHAT and FNYEAQ (reference sequence). The CDR3 spans 15 residues. DNA of the CDR3: TGTGCCAGCAGCTTAGTTGGGACTGCCGGTGGGGAGCAGTACTTC. The encoded protein is CASSLVGTAGGEQYF.

This clone was counted only a few times. The chain employs TRBV5-5 and TRBJ1-5, with no clear D. The CDR3 length is 14 residues. The V end lost 5 bases, the J end lost 10 bases, and 19 bases lay between the germline ends. Germline V gene data show CDR1 as SGHKS and CDR2 as YYEKEE (reference sequence). CDR3 protein: CASSLEGSYGPQHF. The CDR3 DNA follows: TGTGCCAGCAGTCTGGAGGGTTCCTATGGTCCCCAGCATTTT.

By sample fraction, this clone is medium-sized. This sequence joins TRBV5-1 and TRBJ2-1; 10 bases align to TRBD1. The V gene end was trimmed by 4 bases and the J gene end by 8 bases; junction bases not matched to a gene: 9. From germline, CDR1 is SGHRS and CDR2 YFSETQ. The CDR3 sequence is 15 residues long. As DNA, the CDR3 is TGCGCCAGCAGCACCGCGGGACAGGGGTTCGATGAGCAGTTCTTC. It is translated as CASSTAGQGFDEQFF.

CDR3 in DNA: TGTGCCAGTAAAGAGATACTCACAGATACGCAGTATTTT. This codes for CASKEILTDTQYF. The chain employs TRBV6-5 and TRBJ2-3; D is uncertain. There are 13 residues in the CDR3. V gave up 9 bases and J gave up 2 bases, with 12 bases separating them. Germline assignment: CDR1 MNHEY and CDR2 SVGAGI.

This clone was observed a single time. CDR3 protein: CSATRNQPQHF. CDR3 sequence (DNA): TGCAGTGCCACCAGGAATCAGCCCCAGCATTTT. The chain couples TRBV20-1 to TRBJ1-5; no definite D call. Germline loops: CDR1 DFQATT, CDR2 SNEGSKA (reference sequence). The CDR3 consists of 11 residues. With 6 bases removed from V and 4 bases from J, the gap between germline ends came to 7 bases.

This clone appeared a few times. The rearrangement links TRBV19 to TRBJ2-7, with 7 bases fitting TRBD1. Germline V gives CDR1 LNHDA, CDR2 SQIVND (reference sequence). The CDR3 is 13 amino acids. Trimming cost V 5 bases and J 2 bases; bases outside gene matches: 3. In nucleotides, the CDR3 is TGTGCCAGTAGTTGGGACAGAACCTACGAGCAGTACTTC. Its protein is CASSWDRTYEQYF.

The V call is TRBV6-6, the J call TRBJ2-5; D is unresolved. The CDR3 extends over 14 amino acids. Germline CDR1 MNHNY, CDR2 SVGAGI (reference sequence). The germline V and J ends were trimmed by 1 base and 0 bases, with 6 bases remaining between them. CDR3 in amino acids: CASSYFRDQETQYF. The CDR3 DNA is TGTGCCAGCAGTTACTTCCGGGACCAAGAGACCCAGTACTTC.

This clone was picked up one time. The chain is built from TRBV19 and TRBJ1-5; no reliable D call. Germline CDR1 LNHDA, CDR2 SQIVND (reference sequence). V lost 1 base and J lost 6, with 13 bases in between. The CDR3 runs 15 residues. The DNA for the CDR3 is TGTGCCAGTAGTATAGGGTCAGGAACTGGTCAGCCCCAGCATTTT. Translated, it gives CASSIGSGTGQPQHF.

The V and J genes are TRBV10-2 and TRBJ2-2, with TRBD1 matching 8 bases. V dropped 7 bases and J dropped 6; count of bases not matched to a gene: 4. This CDR3 contains 13 residues. From germline, CDR1 is WSHSY and CDR2 SAAADI. In nucleotides, the CDR3 is TGCGCCAGCAACCGACAGGGGTCCGGGGAGCTGTTTTTT. Translated, it gives CASNRQGSGELFF.

The chain links TRBV9 to TRBJ2-2, with D maybe TRBD1 (6 bases). This CDR3 is built from 17 residues. The ends were cut back, 7 bases at V and 0 bases at J, with 19 bases in the middle. Germline V CDR1 and CDR2: SGDLS, YYNGEE. The CDR3 region is CASFGGRTASNTGELFF. The CDR3 DNA reads as TGTGCCAGCTTTGGGGGAAGGACAGCCTCGAACACCGGGGAGCTGTTTTTT.

The genes are TRBV5-1 and TRBJ2-3; 7 bases are a match to TRBD1. Germline CDR1 and CDR2: SGHRS and YFSETQ. This CDR3 has 14 amino acids. V was clipped by 3 bases and J by 3 bases; unmatched bases: 4. CDR3 protein: CASSSTTGTDTQYF. The CDR3 DNA is TGCGCCAGCAGCTCTACGACAGGGACAGATACGCAGTATTTT.

This clone was observed a handful of times. The chain joins TRBV6-5 to TRBJ1-5; no definite D call. CDR1 MNHEY and CDR2 SVGAGI come from the germline V gene. The CDR3 sequence is 15 residues long. Trimming shortened V by 2 bases and J by 0 bases, and 8 bases separated the two germline ends. CDR3 sequence reads: CASSYKQDSNQPQHF. The CDR3, as DNA: TGTGCCAGCAGTTACAAACAAGATAGCAATCAGCCCCAGCATTTT.

The chain carries TRBV29-1 and TRBJ1-5; TRBD1 matches at 9 bases. Germline trimming cut 6 bases from V and 4 bases from J; bases unmatched to any gene: 7. CDR3 length: 14 amino acids. Germline loops: CDR1 SQVTM, CDR2 ANQGSEA. This CDR3 is CSVSGTGMNQPQHF. In DNA form, the CDR3 reads TGCAGCGTAAGCGGGACAGGGATGAATCAGCCCCAGCATTTT.

This clone occurred once. The chain employs TRBV7-9 and TRBJ2-3; possibly TRBD1 or TRBD2 for D (5 bases each). V lost 5 bases to trimming and J lost 3 bases, with 12 bases between them. This CDR3 spans 14 amino acids. Germline V lookup: CDR1 SEHNR, CDR2 FQNEAQ (reference sequence). CDR3 protein: CASSRVGVTDTQYF. The CDR3 nucleotides are TGTGCCAGCAGCCGTGTGGGGGTGACAGATACGCAGTATTTT.

The chain employs TRBV6-5 and TRBJ1-2; no clear D. Trimming left V 2 bases short and J 2 bases short, with 6 bases between. Germline values: CDR1 MNHEY, CDR2 SVGAGI. This CDR3 is 13 amino acids long. CDR3 DNA: TGTGCCAGCAGTTACAGGCAGAACTATGGCTACACCTTC. The encoded protein is CASSYRQNYGYTF.